Reported below is one T cell receptor beta chain. What it recognizes is unknown. This record belongs to a study of human T cells and chemical hapten exposure. Across the study: In the approximately 23-week study, patients were dosed weekly with diphenylcyclopropenone on the scalp throughout. Application of 0.01% DPC to the upper back was done by patch test, with a reading at 6 days. Yields of TCR per sample differed, chiefly owing to small differences in pooled library volume. Study outcomes and limitations: With DPC sensitization, TCRs exceeding 1 in 1000 frequency showed no change.

Trimming shortened V by 4 bases and J by 4 bases, and 11 bases separated the two germline ends. The CDR3 has 14 amino acids. In germline, CDR1 is MNHEY, CDR2 SVGEGT. Time point reported: pre-sensitization, week 0. Sample treatment: therapeutic diphenylcyclopropenone sensitization with weekly scalp DPC. TCRdb reprocessed the RACE reads via MiXCR and lists one record per CDR3 protein. The sample consists of about 300,000 distinct CDR3 sequences, roughly 6% of them appearing once. Material: whole blood, obtained in connection with sensitization to the hapten diphenylcyclopropenone (DPC). J is TRBJ2-1 and V is TRBV6-2 or TRBV6-3; tentatively, D is TRBD2 (6 bases). The TCR comes from a woman in her late teens or twenties with alopecia areata. Some clones in this sample may be carry-over from other donors' samples. This CDR3 is CASSSLGLYNEQFF. CDR3 nucleotide sequence: TGTGCCAGCAGTTCATTGGGACTTTACAATGAGCAGTTCTTC.